This TCR beta chain is from a study of T-cell memory formation after mild COVID-19. This clonotype was observed many times. Germline CDR1 DFQATT, CDR2 SNEGSKA (reference sequence). Trimming shortened V by 5 bases and J by 1 base, and 18 bases separated the two germline ends. This CDR3 contains 15 residues. TCRdb redid the calling of the 5' RACE reads with MiXCR, one entry per CDR3 protein. In the table there are around 200,000 distinct CDR3 sequences, about 27% of which are singletons. The origin of this receptor is an adult woman who had mild COVID-19 (a few samples of this study predate the infection). Cell type and time point are not known. The sequencing sample was made of PBMCs or a T cell subset sorted from them (not recorded which). The V call is TRBV20-1, the J call TRBJ2-7; possible D gene TRBD1, 5 bases. The CDR3 bases are TGCAGTGCTCCCATTCTTAGTAGGGGATCCTACGAGCAGTACTTC. Translation gives CSAPILSRGSYEQYF.